Listed below are T cell receptor beta chains from one sample, sequenced in a study of T cell responses to AZD1222 COVID-19 vaccine. The method was immunoSEQ multiplex PCR; TCRdb's version includes in-frame clones alone and lacks a portion of them. Among some 150,000 clones listed, more than 85% were seen once. The sample was peripheral blood, taken 28 days after the second AZD1222 dose. These receptors were collected from an adult who received the AZD1222 COVID-19 vaccine. CDR3s include the opening cysteine and the closing phenylalanine or tryptophan. A D gene is named only where the DNA matches it firmly. The size entry is marked missing in some rows and otherwise reads once, few, many or a size class.

abundance: few; v_gene: TRBV29-1; d_gene: NA; j_gene: TRBJ2-7; len: 13; CDR3nt: TGCAGCGTTGAAGATCGGGTCAGGGCCGAGCAGTACTTC; CDR3aa: CSVEDRVRAEQYF
abundance: NA; v_gene: TRBV7-9; d_gene: NA; j_gene: TRBJ1-1; len: 13; CDR3nt: TGTGCCAGCAGCTTAAGACTGAACACTGAAGCTTTCTTT; CDR3aa: CASSLRLNTEAFF
abundance: once; v_gene: TRBV12-3/TRBV12-4; d_gene: NA; j_gene: TRBJ1-1; len: 13; CDR3nt: TGTGCCAGCAGTTTTGCAACCCTAACTGAAGCTTTCTTT; CDR3aa: CASSFATLTEAFF
abundance: NA; v_gene: TRBV2; d_gene: NA; j_gene: TRBJ2-7; len: 14; CDR3nt: TGTGCCAGCAGGGGCCCTAGTGACTCCTACGAGCAGTACTTC; CDR3aa: CASRGPSDSYEQYF
abundance: once; v_gene: TRBV9; d_gene: TRBD2; j_gene: TRBJ2-3; len: 15; CDR3nt: TGTGCCAGCAGCTCTCAGACTAGCTTGACAGATACGCAGTATTTT; CDR3aa: CASSSQTSLTDTQYF
abundance: few; v_gene: TRBV25-1; d_gene: TRBD1; j_gene: TRBJ1-2; len: 13; CDR3nt: TGTGCCAGCAGTGCCCGGGACAGGGGTGGCTACACCTTC; CDR3aa: CASSARDRGGYTF
abundance: NA; v_gene: TRBV19; d_gene: NA; j_gene: TRBJ2-2; len: 16; CDR3nt: TGTGCCAGTAGTACAAGGGGGTGGTATGACACCGGGGAGCTGTTTTTT; CDR3aa: CASSTRGWYDTGELFF
abundance: once; v_gene: TRBV5-6; d_gene: NA; j_gene: TRBJ2-6; len: 17; CDR3nt: TGTGCCAGCAGCTTGGCCAAGGGACTCTCTGGGGCCAACGTCCTGACTTTC; CDR3aa: CASSLAKGLSGANVLTF
abundance: once; v_gene: TRBV15; d_gene: NA; j_gene: TRBJ1-2; len: 16; CDR3nt: TGTGCCACCAGCAGAGATTTGATCGCGGCTAACTATGGCTACACCTTC; CDR3aa: CATSRDLIAANYGYTF
abundance: NA; v_gene: TRBV24-1; d_gene: NA; j_gene: TRBJ1-5; len: 13; CDR3nt: TGTGCCACCTCCGGGGATGGCAATCAGCCCCAGCATTTT; CDR3aa: CATSGDGNQPQHF
abundance: NA; v_gene: TRBV5-4; d_gene: NA; j_gene: TRBJ2-3; len: 18; CDR3nt: TGTGCCAGCAGCTTGGGAGTACTAGGCGGAGGCAGCACAGATACGCAGTATTTT; CDR3aa: CASSLGVLGGGSTDTQYF
abundance: NA; v_gene: TRBV25-1; d_gene: TRBD1; j_gene: TRBJ1-2; len: 15; CDR3nt: TGTGCCAGCAGTGAATTCCAGGGGGCGCAAGATGGCTACACCTTC; CDR3aa: CASSEFQGAQDGYTF
abundance: NA; v_gene: TRBV7-9; d_gene: TRBD1; j_gene: TRBJ2-1; len: 15; CDR3nt: TGTGCCAGCAGCTTAACGGGACAGGGCTACAATGAGCAGTTCTTC; CDR3aa: CASSLTGQGYNEQFF
abundance: NA; v_gene: TRBV27; d_gene: NA; j_gene: TRBJ1-2; len: 11; CDR3nt: TGTGCCAGCAGTCCCCCGGGGGGCTACACCTTC; CDR3aa: CASSPPGGYTF
abundance: NA; v_gene: TRBV28; d_gene: NA; j_gene: TRBJ2-7; len: 12; CDR3nt: TGTGCCAGCAGTCTGGGACGCTACGAGCAGTACTTC; CDR3aa: CASSLGRYEQYF
abundance: NA; v_gene: TRBV2; d_gene: TRBD1; j_gene: TRBJ2-3; len: 13; CDR3nt: TGTGCCAGCGGACAGGGCCCCTCAGATACGCAGTATTTT; CDR3aa: CASGQGPSDTQYF
abundance: NA; v_gene: TRBV10-1; d_gene: NA; j_gene: TRBJ2-7; len: 13; CDR3nt: TGCGCCAGCAGTGCTTCAGGCTCCTACGAGCAGTACTTC; CDR3aa: CASSASGSYEQYF
abundance: NA; v_gene: TRBV28; d_gene: NA; j_gene: TRBJ1-1; len: 17; CDR3nt: TGTGCCAGCAGTTACGGGGGAGGCAGGAGTAGGGACACTGAAGCTTTCTTT; CDR3aa: CASSYGGGRSRDTEAFF
abundance: NA; v_gene: TRBV28; d_gene: TRBD1; j_gene: TRBJ2-7; len: 14; CDR3nt: TGTGCCAGCATTACGGGACAGGGGGGCTACGAGCAGTACTTC; CDR3aa: CASITGQGGYEQYF
abundance: NA; v_gene: TRBV19; d_gene: NA; j_gene: TRBJ2-2; len: 16; CDR3nt: TGTGCCAGTAGGAGACCAGACCTGGGCTTGAGCGGGGAGCTGTTTTTT; CDR3aa: CASRRPDLGLSGELFF
abundance: NA; v_gene: TRBV24-1; d_gene: NA; j_gene: TRBJ2-5; len: 16; CDR3nt: TGTGCCACCAGTGACATCACAGGGGAAGGGGGGGAGACCCAGTACTTC; CDR3aa: CATSDITGEGGETQYF
abundance: NA; v_gene: TRBV9; d_gene: NA; j_gene: TRBJ1-3; len: 17; CDR3nt: TGTGCCAGCAGCGCGGACCCTCAGGGGCTAGATGGAAACACCATATATTTT; CDR3aa: CASSADPQGLDGNTIYF
abundance: NA; v_gene: TRBV7-2; d_gene: TRBD1; j_gene: TRBJ2-1; len: 14; CDR3nt: TGTGCCAGCAGTTACGACAGGGGGTACAATGAGCAGTTCTTC; CDR3aa: CASSYDRGYNEQFF
abundance: NA; v_gene: TRBV7-9; d_gene: NA; j_gene: TRBJ2-7; len: 13; CDR3nt: TGTGCCAGCAGCTGGGACCTCTCCTACGAGCAGTACTTC; CDR3aa: CASSWDLSYEQYF
abundance: NA; v_gene: TRBV5-1; d_gene: TRBD2; j_gene: TRBJ2-1; len: 15; CDR3nt: TGCGCCAGCAGCTCCCTCCATAGCGGGTCGAATGAGCAGTTCTTC; CDR3aa: CASSSLHSGSNEQFF
abundance: NA; v_gene: TRBV10-2; d_gene: NA; j_gene: TRBJ2-7; len: 11; CDR3nt: TGCGCCAGCAGTGAGTCTGGGACCGTCTTCTTC; CDR3aa: CASSESGTVFF
abundance: NA; v_gene: TRBV7-2; d_gene: TRBD1; j_gene: TRBJ2-1; len: 15; CDR3nt: TGTGCCAGCAGATTTACAGGGGAAGGCTACAATGAGCAGTTCTTC; CDR3aa: CASRFTGEGYNEQFF
abundance: few; v_gene: TRBV9; d_gene: TRBD2; j_gene: TRBJ2-1; len: 15; CDR3nt: TGTGCCAGCAGCCCACTAGCGGGCTACTACAATGAGCAGTTCTTC; CDR3aa: CASSPLAGYYNEQFF
abundance: NA; v_gene: TRBV6-5; d_gene: NA; j_gene: TRBJ1-4; len: 14; CDR3nt: TGTGCCAGCAGTTACTCGCCACCCCTCGAAAAACTGTTTTTT; CDR3aa: CASSYSPPLEKLFF
abundance: once; v_gene: TRBV6-5; d_gene: NA; j_gene: TRBJ1-2; len: 11; CDR3nt: TGTGCCAGCCCGAAGGGTGGTGGCTACACCTTC; CDR3aa: CASPKGGGYTF
abundance: NA; v_gene: TRBV29-1; d_gene: NA; j_gene: TRBJ2-7; len: 13; CDR3nt: TGCAGCGTCGTAGTCTTAACGGGCTCCGAGCAGTACTTC; CDR3aa: CSVVVLTGSEQYF
abundance: NA; v_gene: TRBV24-1; d_gene: TRBD1; j_gene: TRBJ1-2; len: 13; CDR3nt: TGTGCCACCAGTGACCGGGACAGGGGTGGCTACACCTTC; CDR3aa: CATSDRDRGGYTF
abundance: NA; v_gene: TRBV28; d_gene: TRBD1; j_gene: TRBJ1-2; len: 16; CDR3nt: TGTGCCAGCAGTTTCTCTAGACAGGGCCTACTCTATGGCTACACCTTC; CDR3aa: CASSFSRQGLLYGYTF
abundance: NA; v_gene: TRBV19; d_gene: NA; j_gene: TRBJ1-3; len: 13; CDR3nt: TGTGCCAGTACGAGAATCTCTGGAAACACCATATATTTT; CDR3aa: CASTRISGNTIYF
abundance: NA; v_gene: TRBV10-1; d_gene: NA; j_gene: TRBJ1-1; len: 14; CDR3nt: TGCGCCAGCAGTGAGACAGGGCCCGGCACTGAAGCTTTCTTT; CDR3aa: CASSETGPGTEAFF
abundance: NA; v_gene: TRBV9; d_gene: NA; j_gene: TRBJ1-1; len: 13; CDR3nt: TGTGCCAGCAGCGCCATTTTAGGACAGGAAGCTTTCTTT; CDR3aa: CASSAILGQEAFF
abundance: NA; v_gene: TRBV7-9; d_gene: NA; j_gene: TRBJ1-3; len: 13; CDR3nt: TGTGCCAGCAGCTTAGTAGTTGGAAACACCATATATTTT; CDR3aa: CASSLVVGNTIYF
abundance: NA; v_gene: TRBV9; d_gene: NA; j_gene: TRBJ1-3; len: 14; CDR3nt: TGTGCCAGCAGCCCCCAGGGCTCTGGAAACACCATATATTTT; CDR3aa: CASSPQGSGNTIYF
abundance: NA; v_gene: TRBV12-3/TRBV12-4; d_gene: NA; j_gene: TRBJ1-2; len: 12; CDR3nt: TGTGCCAGCAGTTTTGAGTTCTATGGCTACACCTTC; CDR3aa: CASSFEFYGYTF
abundance: NA; v_gene: TRBV19; d_gene: NA; j_gene: TRBJ1-2; len: 14; CDR3nt: TGTGCCACCGAGGACAGCGCCTTCAACTATGGCTACACCTTC; CDR3aa: CATEDSAFNYGYTF
abundance: few; v_gene: TRBV5-6; d_gene: NA; j_gene: TRBJ2-1; len: 11; CDR3nt: TGTGCCAGCAGCTTGACCGCCGGGGCAGTCTTC; CDR3aa: CASSLTAGAVF
abundance: NA; v_gene: TRBV28; d_gene: NA; j_gene: TRBJ1-2; len: 12; CDR3nt: TGTGCCAGCGGCTCCAGGGATTTTGGCTACACCTTC; CDR3aa: CASGSRDFGYTF
abundance: once; v_gene: TRBV5-6; d_gene: NA; j_gene: TRBJ1-2; len: 13; CDR3nt: TGTGCCAGCAGCTTGAGACCCAACTATGGCTACACCTTC; CDR3aa: CASSLRPNYGYTF
abundance: NA; v_gene: TRBV6-1; d_gene: NA; j_gene: TRBJ1-6; len: 16; CDR3nt: TGTGCCAGCAGTGCCCTTGGGGCGGGTGATAATTCACCCCTCCACTTT; CDR3aa: CASSALGAGDNSPLHF
abundance: NA; v_gene: TRBV10-1; d_gene: TRBD1; j_gene: TRBJ2-2; len: 16; CDR3nt: TGCGCCAGCACCCCTTCAGGGGACAGGAACACCGGGGAGCTGTTTTTT; CDR3aa: CASTPSGDRNTGELFF
abundance: NA; v_gene: TRBV5-4; d_gene: NA; j_gene: TRBJ1-5; len: 15; CDR3nt: TGTGCCAGCAGCTTGGCTGGTACTAGCAATCAGCCCCAGCATTTT; CDR3aa: CASSLAGTSNQPQHF